The 27 T cell receptor beta chains below come from one sample, sequenced in a study of metastatic and nonmetastatic thyroid tumors. Through MiXCR, TCRdb re-clonotyped the PCR reads. The sample holds about 92,000 clones, about 15% seen once. Every patient was untreated before thyroid surgery. Specimen: blood. The receptors stem from a female donor with papillary thyroid cancer or a benign thyroid nodule (not recorded which). Some clones in this sample may be carry-over from other donors' samples.

Many counts were recorded for this clone. CDR3 nucleotide sequence: TGTGCCAGCAGTGAACTCCTGCACAGGGTCGGCAATCAGCCCCAGCATTTT. Amino acids: CASSELLHRVGNQPQHF. This sequence joins TRBV6-1 and TRBJ1-5; TRBD1 might be the D (6 bases). V gave up 2 bases and J gave up 2 bases, with 16 bases separating them. The germline CDR1 and CDR2 sequences are MNHNS and SASEGT. The CDR3 runs to 17 residues.

About this clone itself: This same CDR3 is encoded by further DNA sequences in the sample. This chain uses TRBV3-1 with TRBJ2-3; 11 bases map to TRBD1. V lost 0 bases to trimming and J lost 3 bases; unmatched junction nucleotides: 5. In germline, CDR1 is LGHDT, CDR2 YNNKEL (reference sequence). The CDR3 consists of 17 residues. Written as DNA, the CDR3 is TGTGCCAGCAGCCAAGATCCTGGGACAGGGGGGACAGATACGCAGTATTTT. Amino acids: CASSQDPGTGGTDTQYF.

This clone was counted many times. This chain links TRBV12-5 with TRBJ1-2; the D is unclear. Germline CDR1 is LGHNT and CDR2 is FRNRAP. V was cut by 0 bases and J by 7 bases, with 12 bases left in between. CDR3 size: 14 residues. The DNA for the CDR3 is TGTGCTAGTGGTTTGGTACCGAGAAGGGCTGGCTACACCTTC. It codes for CASGLVPRRAGYTF.

This clone was counted many times. The chain has TRBV5-1 and TRBJ2-2; the D gene is possibly TRBD1 (6 bases). Germline assignment: CDR1 SGHRS and CDR2 YFSETQ. V dropped 4 bases and J dropped 1 base, with 11 bases sitting between them. The CDR3 length is 15 residues. CDR3 amino acids: CASSPDSLNTGELFF. CDR3 DNA sequence: TGCGCCAGCAGCCCGGACAGCTTGAACACCGGGGAGCTGTTTTTT.

Comments on this clone: A much larger clone is a single base away; this may be a read error. This chain connects TRBV7-9 to TRBJ2-1; D is perhaps TRBD2 (6 bases). CDR1 SEHNR and CDR2 FQNEAQ come from the germline V gene (reference sequence). The CDR3 is made up of 14 amino acids. The ends were cut back, 5 bases at V and 9 bases at J, with 17 bases in the middle. The CDR3 DNA is TGTGCCAGCAGCCCAACCGAGTGGGGAGGTGAGCAGTTCTTC. This gives the protein CASSPTEWGGEQFF.

This clone was detected only a few times. This may arise from a read error, as a much more abundant clone is one base away. The chain combines TRBV7-9 with TRBJ1-1; possible D gene TRBD1, 6 bases. From germline, CDR1 is SEHNR and CDR2 FQNEAQ (reference sequence). The CDR3 consists of 13 residues. For the CDR3, the DNA is TGTGCCAGCAGCTCGGACAGTAACACTGAAGCTTTATTT. It is translated as CASSSDSNTEALF.

This clone was seen many times. The V and J genes are TRBV7-8 and TRBJ2-5; D is unresolved. V lost 2 bases and J lost 13, with 17 bases in between. The CDR3 runs 13 residues. Germline V gene lookup returns CDR1 SGHVS and CDR2 FQNEAQ. CDR3 in DNA: TGTGCCAGCAGCTTAAGAGCTACCCCGTGGGTGTACTTC. Translating gives CASSLRATPWVYF.

This clone occurred many times. The chain joins TRBV4-2 to TRBJ1-1; unclear D gene. Trimming left V 1 base short and J 4 bases short, with 10 bases between. This CDR3 comprises 14 residues. The germline V gene encodes CDR1 LGHNA and CDR2 YNFKEQ. The CDR3 here is CASSQGPGPTEAFF. CDR3 sequence (DNA): TGTGCCAGCAGCCAAGGTCCCGGACCCACTGAAGCTTTCTTT.

The table lists this clone with many counts. The chain couples TRBV27 to TRBJ1-6, with TRBD1 matching 11 bases. The V and J ends lost 6 bases and 7 bases, in that order; junction bases with no gene match: 5. Germline V lookup: CDR1 MNHEY, CDR2 SMNVEV (reference sequence). CDR3 length: 15 residues. The CDR3 loop reads CASSPGQGANSPLHF. CDR3 coding DNA: TGTGCCAGCAGCCCCGGACAGGGGGCGAATTCACCCCTCCACTTT.

At least ten counts were recorded for this clone. The V and J genes are TRBV2 and TRBJ1-5; a possible D gene is TRBD1 (5 bases). Trimming cost V 8 bases and J 5 bases, with 13 bases left between them. There are 13 residues in the CDR3. Germline V gene data show CDR1 as SNHLY and CDR2 as FYNNEI. CDR3 residues: CASGQGVDQPQHF. In DNA form, the CDR3 reads TGTGCCAGCGGTCAGGGAGTCGATCAGCCCCAGCATTTT. Together with reference TRBV2 and TRBJ1-5, the CDR3 gives the full variable domain: EPEVTQTPSHQVTQMGQEVILRCVPISNHLYFYWYRQILGQKVEFLVSFYNNEISEKSEIFDDQFSVERPDGSNFTLKIRSTKLEDSAMYFCASGQGVDQPQHFGDGTRLSIL.

This clone was picked up many times. CDR3: CASSLGQDYEQYF. CDR3 nucleotides: TGTGCCAGCAGCTTAGGACAGGACTACGAGCAGTACTTC. V usage is TRBV7-8 and J usage is TRBJ2-7; D may be TRBD1 (6 bases). Germline-derived CDR1 and CDR2 are SGHVS and FQNEAQ. V gave up 1 base and J gave up 3 bases, with 7 bases separating them. The CDR3 contains 13 residues.

This clone has a count of ten or more. The chain links TRBV20-1 to TRBJ2-7, with 7 bases that match TRBD1. This CDR3 is built from 13 residues. The germline CDR1 and CDR2 sequences are DFQATT and SNEGSKA (reference sequence). J lost 6 bases, V lost 0 bases, and 5 bases had no gene match. CDR3 protein: CSARDQAGGEQYF. The CDR3 DNA follows: TGCAGTGCTAGAGATCAGGCAGGGGGCGAGCAGTACTTC.

This clone has a count of ten or more. The chain is built from TRBV28 and TRBJ1-2; no definite D call. Trimming pared 3 bases from V and 10 bases from J, leaving 12 bases between. CDR1 is MDHEN, CDR2 SYDVKM, per germline. This CDR3 is 12 amino acids long. The CDR3 protein is CASSFEENIYTF. Here the CDR3 DNA reads TGTGCCAGCAGTTTTGAGGAGAATATCTACACCTTC.

This clone was seen a handful of times. Just one base apart from a much larger clone, this may be a read error. The J gene is TRBJ2-5, the V gene TRBV20-1; 7 bases fit TRBD2. Trimming at V came to 6 bases and at J to 7 bases, leaving 11 bases not matched to a gene. From germline, CDR1 is DFQATT and CDR2 SNEGSKA (reference sequence). The CDR3 loop spans 13 amino acids. CDR3 loop: CSAKVPTGGTQYF. CDR3 sequence (DNA): TGCAGTGCCAAGGTACCTACGGGGGGGACCCAGTACTTC.

This clone was counted only a few times. A much larger clone sits a single nucleotide away, making a read error possible. The rearrangement links TRBV11-2 to TRBJ2-5; D possibly corresponds to TRBD1 (6 bases). The CDR3 is 16 residues long. V was clipped by 1 base and J by 7 bases, with 19 bases between them. Germline V gene sequence: CDR1 SGHAT, CDR2 FQNNGV. CDR3 coding DNA: TGTGCCAGCAGCTTAGCAGGGGTTGGGGTGATAGGGACCCAGTACTTC. Residues: CASSLAGVGVIGTQYF.

This rearrangement joins TRBV6-1 to TRBJ2-3, with 11 bases lining up with TRBD2. Germline trimming cut 6 bases from V and 5 bases from J; bases unmatched to any gene: 4. The CDR3 covers 14 residues. CDR1 and CDR2 (germline): MNHNS, SASEGT. The CDR3 DNA follows: TGTGCCAGCAGAACTAGCGGGAGAAGAGATACGCAGTATTTT. It is translated as CASRTSGRRDTQYF.

This clone was counted between two and nine times. The chain has TRBV12-3 or TRBV12-4 and TRBJ2-2; TRBD1 aligns across 10 bases. The V segment lost 6 bases and the J segment 7 bases; nucleotides outside the gene matches: 11. This CDR3 is 16 amino acids long. The CDR3 sequence is CASRKGGTGEVGELFF. As DNA, the CDR3 is TGTGCCAGCAGGAAGGGGGGGACAGGGGAGGTCGGGGAGCTGTTTTTT.

This clone occurred a few times. The V gene is TRBV28, the J gene TRBJ1-6; the match to TRBD1 covers 7 bases. With V trimmed by 5 bases and J by 7 bases, 11 bases remained unmatched. Germline V lookup: CDR1 MDHEN, CDR2 SYDVKM. The CDR3 loop spans 16 amino acids. The chain's CDR3 is CASSPAQGVRNSPLHF. Written as DNA, the CDR3 is TGTGCCAGCAGTCCGGCGCAGGGGGTGCGAAATTCACCCCTCCACTTT.

This clone was recorded at least ten times. The same CDR3 is also encoded by other DNA sequences in this sample. The chain has TRBV3-1 and TRBJ1-1; unclear D gene. Germline assignment: CDR1 LGHDT and CDR2 YNNKEL (reference sequence). The CDR3 extends over 12 amino acids. The V end was cut by 3 bases, the J end by 5 bases, with 7 bases between. CDR3 DNA sequence: TGTGCCAGCAGCCACGGGGTAACTGAAGCTTTCTTT. Its protein product is CASSHGVTEAFF.

Ten or more counts support this clone. The chain recombines TRBV27 with TRBJ1-2; TRBD1 might be the D (5 bases). Germline V CDR1 and CDR2: MNHEY, SMNVEV (reference sequence). Trimming cost V 5 bases and J 2 bases, with 12 bases left between them. The CDR3 length is 14 residues. CDR3 in DNA: TGTGCCAGCAGTAAGCTCGGGGGAAACTATGGCTACACCTTC. Encoded protein: CASSKLGGNYGYTF.

This clone has at least ten counts. The rearrangement links TRBV5-1 to TRBJ2-1; the match to TRBD1 covers 10 bases. The CDR3 is made up of 14 amino acids. V shed 3 bases, J shed 9 bases, and the junction held 6 bases outside the gene matches. Germline CDR1 and CDR2: SGHRS and YFSETQ. The CDR3 region has the DNA TGCGCCAGCAGCTCGAAGACAGGGGGCGGTGAGCAGTTCTTC. Its translation is CASSSKTGGGEQFF.

This clone came up many times. The CDR3, as DNA: TGTGCCAGCAGCCAAGAGTCCCTAGCGGGATACAACACCTACGAGCAGTACTTC. This codes for CASSQESLAGYNTYEQYF. The chain joins TRBV4-2 to TRBJ2-7; 9 bases agree with TRBD2. J lost 2 bases, V lost 0 bases, and 11 bases had no gene match. Per germline, CDR1 LGHNA and CDR2 YNFKEQ. CDR3 length: 18 residues.

This clone has more than one count but fewer than ten. It may be a read error: a sequence one base away is much more abundant. V and J are TRBV2 and TRBJ2-2; no reliable D call. The ends were cut back, 4 bases at V and 9 bases at J, with 12 bases in the middle. The CDR3 spans 13 residues. Germline V CDR1 and CDR2: SNHLY, FYNNEI. The CDR3 sequence: CASSASNGWELFF. The CDR3 DNA follows: TGTGCCAGCAGTGCCTCTAATGGGTGGGAGCTGTTTTTT.

This clone appeared many times. The chain links TRBV7-3 to TRBJ2-7; D perhaps matches TRBD2 (6 bases). This CDR3 region has 14 residues. Germline values: CDR1 SGHTA, CDR2 FQGTGA. V dropped 2 bases and J dropped 6 bases, with 14 bases sitting between them. The CDR3 DNA is TGTGCCAGCAGCTTATATAGTCTAGCGTCCGAGCAGTACTTC. Residues: CASSLYSLASEQYF. The complete variable domain, with remaining parts taken from reference TRBV7-3 and TRBJ2-7, reads GAGVSQTPSNKVTEKGKYVELRCDPISGHTALYWYRQSLGQGPEFLIYFQGTGAADDSGLPNDRFFAVRPEGSVSTLKIQRTERGDSAVYLCASSLYSLASEQYFGPGTRLTVT.

The chain links TRBV4-1 to TRBJ2-1, with D possibly TRBD1 on 5 matching bases. The V gene lost 1 base and the J gene lost 10 bases, with 14 bases spanning the gap. CDR3 length: 14 amino acids. CDR1 is MGHRA and CDR2 is YSYEKL in the germline V gene. CDR3 in amino acids: CASSQVPGHGEQFF. In DNA, the CDR3 is TGCGCCAGCAGCCAAGTCCCCGGACATGGCGAGCAGTTCTTC.

This clone was picked up many times. The chain joins TRBV6-6 to TRBJ1-2; D is unclear. The CDR3 totals 13 residues. In germline, CDR1 is MNHNY, CDR2 SVGAGI (reference sequence). Trimming shortened V by 2 bases and J by 8 bases, and 12 bases separated the two germline ends. Here the CDR3 DNA reads TGTGCCAGCAGTTACCCCACAGTGGGGGGCTACACCTTC. This encodes CASSYPTVGGYTF.

This clone has only a few counts. The gene calls are TRBV6-2 or TRBV6-3 and TRBJ1-5; no reliable D call. Germline V CDR1 and CDR2: MNHEY, SVGEGT. V was clipped by 0 bases and J by 5 bases, with 8 bases between them. This CDR3 has 14 amino acids. CDR3 nucleotides: TGTGCCAGCAGTTACTCGATGGCTCATCAGCCCCAGCATTTT. Amino acids: CASSYSMAHQPQHF.